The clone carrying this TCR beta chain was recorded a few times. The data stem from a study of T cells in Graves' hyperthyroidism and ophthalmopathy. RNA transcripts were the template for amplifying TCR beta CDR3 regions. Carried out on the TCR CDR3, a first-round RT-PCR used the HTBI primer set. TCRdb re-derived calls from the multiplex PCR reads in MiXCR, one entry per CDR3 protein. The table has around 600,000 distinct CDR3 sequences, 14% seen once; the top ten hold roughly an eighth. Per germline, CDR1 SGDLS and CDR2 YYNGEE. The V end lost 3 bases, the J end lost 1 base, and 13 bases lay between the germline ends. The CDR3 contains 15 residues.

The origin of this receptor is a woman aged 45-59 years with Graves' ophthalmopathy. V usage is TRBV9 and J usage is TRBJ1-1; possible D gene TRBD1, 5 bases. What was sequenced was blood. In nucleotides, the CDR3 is TGTGCCAGCAGCGCCTACATTGGGGGGAACACTGAAGCTTTCTTT. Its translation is CASSAYIGGNTEAFF.